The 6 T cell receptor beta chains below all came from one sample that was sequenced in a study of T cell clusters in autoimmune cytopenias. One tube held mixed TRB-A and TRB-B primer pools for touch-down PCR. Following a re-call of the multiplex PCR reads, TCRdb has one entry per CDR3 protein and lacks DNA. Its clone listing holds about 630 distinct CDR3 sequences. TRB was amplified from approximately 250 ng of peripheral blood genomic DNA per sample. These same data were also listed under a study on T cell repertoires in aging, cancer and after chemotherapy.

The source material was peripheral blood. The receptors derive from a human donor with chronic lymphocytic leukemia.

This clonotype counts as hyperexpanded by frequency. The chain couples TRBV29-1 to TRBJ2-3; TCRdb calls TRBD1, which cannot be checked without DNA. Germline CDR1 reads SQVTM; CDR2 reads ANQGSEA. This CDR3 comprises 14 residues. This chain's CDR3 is CSVGNSGTGDPQYF.

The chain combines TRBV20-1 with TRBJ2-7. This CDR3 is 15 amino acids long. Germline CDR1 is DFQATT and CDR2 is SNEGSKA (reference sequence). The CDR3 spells CSARASLAASYEQYF.

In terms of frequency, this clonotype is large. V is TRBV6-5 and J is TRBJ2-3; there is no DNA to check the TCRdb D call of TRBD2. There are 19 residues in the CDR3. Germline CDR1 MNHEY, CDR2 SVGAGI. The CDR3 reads CASSYSSSGLVSSTDTQYF.

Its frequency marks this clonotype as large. The CDR3 spells CASSSNLSGRAKEQYF. The V gene is TRBV12-3 or TRBV12-4, the J gene TRBJ2-7; TCRdb lists TRBD2, though no DNA is available to test this call. The CDR3 spans 16 residues.

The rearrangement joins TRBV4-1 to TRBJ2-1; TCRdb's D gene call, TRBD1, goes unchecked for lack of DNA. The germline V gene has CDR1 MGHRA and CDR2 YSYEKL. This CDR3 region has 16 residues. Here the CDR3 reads CASSQSHSGPYNEQFF.

CDR3 amino acids: CSARLEGHYYEQYF. V and J are TRBV20-1 and TRBJ2-7; TCRdb calls TRBD2, which cannot be checked without DNA. CDR3 size: 14 residues. Germline values: CDR1 DFQATT, CDR2 SNEGSKA (reference sequence).